Below, one T cell receptor (beta chain) is given with its context. Its antigen is still unknown. These data are taken from a study of cytomegalovirus exposure and HLA in healthy donors. Whole-study findings and limits: The study put under 200 TCR beta chains on its list as cytomegalovirus-associated. Earlier analysis yielded a pattern in which most TCR beta V segments were productive about 87% or about 30% of the time.

The PCR was carried out with 60 Vbeta primers and 13 Jbeta primers. Repertoires were generated with immunoSEQ multiplex PCR, while TCRdb's copy carries only in-frame clones and drops some. The profile covers about 62,000 clones, with around 87% appearing a single time and 1.4% to 1.5% taken by the ten largest. The CDR3 has 13 residues. Germline values: CDR1 GTSNPN, CDR2 SVGIG (reference sequence). The V end was cut by 8 bases, the J end by 4 bases, with 12 bases between. The sequencing input was PBMCs. V and J are TRBV30 and TRBJ1-6; tentative D call: TRBD1 (6 bases). The receptor's source is a man between 18 and 35 years old in good health and CMV-seronegative. The CDR3 loop is CARGQSYNSPLHF. CDR3 bases: TGTGCCCGAGGACAGTCATATAATTCACCCCTCCACTTT.